The clone carrying this T cell receptor (beta chain) appeared a few times. The antigen is not known. Isolated RNA was reverse transcribed in full, so expressed TCRB transcripts were sequenced. The protocol was immunoSEQ multiplex PCR, while the TCRdb copy is restricted to in-frame clones and leaves out a portion. The sample shows 550,000 to 850,000 clones, 13% of them seen only once. These data belong to a study of beta chain features in type 1 diabetes. For the study at large: All samples combined gave around 98,000,000 sorted cells for examination.

Overall study findings and caveats: In every one of the four CD4+ subsets, TCRB CDR3s were moderately but significantly shorter in Type 1 diabetes patients.

Germline CDR1 and CDR2: MDHEN and SYDVKM. The V end was cut by 4 bases, the J end by 4 bases, with 7 bases between. The CDR3 contains 12 residues. Naive, central memory, regulatory and stem cell-like memory cells within the CD4+ compartment were sorted using CD45RO/CCR7/CD25/CD127/CD95/CD27. V and J are TRBV28 and TRBJ1-2; D might be TRBD1 (5 bases). The TCR comes from a young man with type 1 diabetes. Sequencing input: naive CD4+ T cells from blood. CDR3 region: CASSWQGYGYTF. Written as DNA, the CDR3 is TGTGCCAGCAGTTGGCAGGGCTATGGCTACACCTTC.